Sequencing of this TCR beta chain was carried out in a study of T cells in Graves' hyperthyroidism and ophthalmopathy. Study-wide findings and caveats: Most thyroid clonotypes with frequency above 0.001 were detected in blood.

The investigators amplified TCR beta CDR3 regions from RNA transcripts. Carried out on the TCR CDR3, a first-round RT-PCR used the HTBI primer set. Via MiXCR, TCRdb re-called the multiplex PCR reads, giving one row per CDR3 protein. The sample yields 400,000 or so distinct CDR3 sequences, around 15% seen once. Each ophthalmopathy patient scored at least 3 on the Clinical Activity Score and at least 4 on NOSPECS grade, with duration under 3 months. Lactation, pregnancy, other autoimmune disease or uncontrolled infection led to exclusion of patients. Germline V gene lookup returns CDR1 SGHAT and CDR2 FQNNGV. The CDR3 is made up of 16 amino acids. The J segment lost 3 bases and the V segment lost 0 bases, leaving 8 bases of the junction unmatched. With regard to this clonotype: Its antigen is not identified.

Specimen: blood. The source is a woman between 55 and 75 years old with Graves' ophthalmopathy. The chain carries TRBV11-2 and TRBJ2-7; TRBD2 matches 7 bases. The CDR3 sequence is CASSLDHVGGSYEQYF. Written as DNA, the CDR3 is TGTGCCAGCAGCTTAGATCACGTCGGCGGGAGCTACGAGCAGTACTTC.